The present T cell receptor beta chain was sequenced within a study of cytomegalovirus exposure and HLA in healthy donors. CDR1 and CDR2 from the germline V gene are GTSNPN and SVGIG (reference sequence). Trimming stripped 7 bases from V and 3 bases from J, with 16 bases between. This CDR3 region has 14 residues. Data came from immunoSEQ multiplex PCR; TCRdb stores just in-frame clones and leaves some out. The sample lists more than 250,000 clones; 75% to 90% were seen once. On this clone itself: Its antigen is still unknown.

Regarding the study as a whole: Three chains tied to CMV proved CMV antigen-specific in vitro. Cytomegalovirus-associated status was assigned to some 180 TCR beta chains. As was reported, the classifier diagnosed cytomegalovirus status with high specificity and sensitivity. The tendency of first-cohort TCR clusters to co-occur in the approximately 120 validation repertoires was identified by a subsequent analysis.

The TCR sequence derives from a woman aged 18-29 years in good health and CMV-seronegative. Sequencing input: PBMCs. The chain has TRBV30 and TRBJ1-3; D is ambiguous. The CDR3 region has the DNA TGTGCCTTTACCGCGGCAGACCTTGGAAACACCATATATTTT. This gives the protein CAFTAADLGNTIYF. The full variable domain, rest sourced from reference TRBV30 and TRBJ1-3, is SQTIHQWPATLVQPVGSPLSLECTVEGTSNPNLYWYRQAAGRGLQLLFYSVGIGQISSEVPQNLSASRPQDRQFILSSKKLLLSDSGFYLCAFTAADLGNTIYFGEGSWLTVV.